Following are 2 T cell receptor beta chains from one sample sequenced in a study of graft-versus-host responses after intestinal transplantation. Profiled with immunoSEQ multiplex PCR; TCRdb holds only in-frame clones, not every one. The sample gives about 8,200 clones, about 31% of which show up once; roughly 5.7% is in the top ten. The material sequenced was alloreactive CD4+ T cells from a mixed lymphocyte reaction culture, taken before intestinal transplant. Specified subset: CFSE-low proliferating T cells sorted from roughly six-day pre-transplant mixed lymphocyte reaction (GvH or HvG direction). All receptors derive from a human patient who received an intestinal transplant.

This chain uses TRBV2 with TRBJ2-1; TRBD2 aligns across 10 bases. V dropped 7 bases and J dropped 10; count of bases not matched to a gene: 13. CDR3 length equals 15 residues. The V gene's germline CDR1 is SNHLY and CDR2 FYNNEI. CDR3 DNA: TGTGCCAGCAAGGGTAACGGGCTAGCGGGAGTCGAGCAGTTCTTC. Protein sequence: CASKGNGLAGVEQFF.

This clone was seen only a few times. The CDR3 bases are TGTGCCAGCAGCGTAATGTGGGGCAGGGGGGACACCGGGGAGCTGTTTTTT. Amino acid sequence: CASSVMWGRGDTGELFF. The J gene is TRBJ2-2, the V gene TRBV9, with D maybe TRBD1 (7 bases). CDR1 and CDR2 (germline): SGDLS, YYNGEE. V was pared by 1 base and J by 3 bases, with 16 bases between. This CDR3 is 17 amino acids long. Filled out from reference TRBV9 and TRBJ2-2, the complete variable domain reads DSGVTQTPKHLITATGQRVTLRCSPRSGDLSVYWYQQSLDQGLQFLIQYYNGEERAKGNILERFSAQQFPDLHSELNLSSLELGDSALYFCASSVMWGRGDTGELFFGEGSRLTVL.